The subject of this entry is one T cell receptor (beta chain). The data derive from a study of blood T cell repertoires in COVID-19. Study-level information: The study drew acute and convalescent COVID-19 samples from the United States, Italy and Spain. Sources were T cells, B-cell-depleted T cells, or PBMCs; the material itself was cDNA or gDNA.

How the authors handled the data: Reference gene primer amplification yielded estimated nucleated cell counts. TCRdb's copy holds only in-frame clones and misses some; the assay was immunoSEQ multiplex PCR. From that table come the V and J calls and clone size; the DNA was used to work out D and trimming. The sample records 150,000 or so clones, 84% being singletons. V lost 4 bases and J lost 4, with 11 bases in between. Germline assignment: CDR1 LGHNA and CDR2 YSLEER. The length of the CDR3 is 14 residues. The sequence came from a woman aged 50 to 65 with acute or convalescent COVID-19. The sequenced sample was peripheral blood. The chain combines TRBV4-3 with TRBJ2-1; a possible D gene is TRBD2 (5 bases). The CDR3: CASSLGGGYNEQFF. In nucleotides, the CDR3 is TGCGCCAGCAGCCTGGGTGGAGGTTACAATGAGCAGTTCTTC.